This T cell receptor (beta chain) was identified in a study of cytomegalovirus exposure and HLA in healthy donors. PCR was performed using 60 Vbeta and 13 Jbeta primers. Profiled with immunoSEQ multiplex PCR; TCRdb holds only in-frame clones, not every one. The repertoire consists of some 98,000 clones, with approximately 72% occurring once and the leading ten covering 10% to 11%. This CDR3 comprises 13 residues. The V gene's germline CDR1 is SGHAT and CDR2 FQDESV (reference sequence). Trimming took off 5 bases at V and 6 bases at J, with 8 bases between the two ends. This TCR came from a man between 18 and 29 years old in good health and CMV-seropositive. The sample was PBMCs. This sequence joins TRBV11-1 and TRBJ1-6, with D hard to call. The CDR3 nucleotides are TGTGCCAGCAGCACCCGGTCTAATTCACCCCTCCACTTT. The encoded protein is CASSTRSNSPLHF. Complete variable domain (other parts from reference TRBV11-1 and TRBJ1-6): EAEVAQSPRYKITEKSQAVAFWCDPISGHATLYWYRQILGQGPELLVQFQDESVVDDSQLPKDRFSAERLKGVDSTLKIQPAELGDSAMYLCASSTRSNSPLHFGNGTRLTVT.